A selection of T cell receptor beta chains follows, all from one sample in a study of Graves' ophthalmopathy and Graves' hyperthyroidism. Each CDR3 protein is one row after TCRdb ran MiXCR on the multiplex PCR reads. Altogether more than 45,000 distinct CDR3 sequences are present, over 40% being singletons, with the ten largest covering less than 25%. The source material was peripheral blood. The receptors shown here come from an adult man with Graves' ophthalmopathy. Each CDR3 is given with its conserved first and last residue. The order of the fields is D gene, clone size, V gene, J gene, CDR3 DNA, CDR3 protein. A D gene is named only where the DNA matches it firmly. Part of the rows lack a size; the others show once, few, many or a class for expanded clones.

d_call: NA; clone_size: many; v_call: TRBV2; j_call: TRBJ2-7; cdr3_nt: TGTGCCAGCAAGTTACGGGCCTACGAGCAGTACTTC; cdr3_aa: CASKLRAYEQYF
d_call: NA; clone_size: many; v_call: TRBV7-9; j_call: TRBJ2-5; cdr3_nt: TGTGCCAGCAGCCCTAGGGACCCTAAAGAGACCCAGTACTTC; cdr3_aa: CASSPRDPKETQYF
d_call: NA; clone_size: few; v_call: TRBV25-1; j_call: TRBJ2-7; cdr3_nt: TGTGCCAGCAGTGAGTTCCACTCCTACGAGCAGTACTTC; cdr3_aa: CASSEFHSYEQYF
d_call: NA; clone_size: many; v_call: TRBV5-1; j_call: TRBJ1-2; cdr3_nt: TGCGCCAGCAGCTGGGACGGGACGGGCGGCTACACCTTC; cdr3_aa: CASSWDGTGGYTF
d_call: NA; clone_size: NA; v_call: TRBV7-2; j_call: TRBJ2-5; cdr3_nt: TGTGCCAGCGGCACTGAGGAGACCCAGTACTTC; cdr3_aa: CASGTEETQYF
d_call: NA; clone_size: NA; v_call: TRBV7-2; j_call: TRBJ1-1; cdr3_nt: TGTGCCAGCAGCTTAGAGGCAGGGGTGAGGGGCACTGAAGCTTTCTTT; cdr3_aa: CASSLEAGVRGTEAFF
d_call: NA; clone_size: NA; v_call: TRBV5-6; j_call: TRBJ2-5; cdr3_nt: TGTGCCAGCAGTTCCGACACGGCGGAGACCCAGTACTTC; cdr3_aa: CASSSDTAETQYF
d_call: TRBD1; clone_size: NA; v_call: TRBV19; j_call: TRBJ1-5; cdr3_nt: TGTGCCAGTACTCCCTCGGGGGGACAGGCCTTTTATAGCAATCAGCCCCAGCATTTT; cdr3_aa: CASTPSGGQAFYSNQPQHF
d_call: NA; clone_size: medium-sized; v_call: TRBV7-8; j_call: TRBJ2-1; cdr3_nt: TGTGCCAGCAGCTTAGCGCCCTCCTTGGATGAGCAGTTCTTC; cdr3_aa: CASSLAPSLDEQFF
d_call: TRBD2; clone_size: NA; v_call: TRBV20-1; j_call: TRBJ2-1; cdr3_nt: TGCAGTGCTAGAGAGGAGGGGCTAGCGGGGGCCCGAGGTGAGCAGTTCTTC; cdr3_aa: CSAREEGLAGARGEQFF
d_call: TRBD1; clone_size: NA; v_call: TRBV29-1; j_call: TRBJ2-1; cdr3_nt: TGCAGCCTAGCTGGTTCGGGACAGGGGAACAATGAGCAGTTCTTC; cdr3_aa: CSLAGSGQGNNEQFF
d_call: NA; clone_size: NA; v_call: TRBV7-3; j_call: TRBJ2-3; cdr3_nt: TGTGCCAGCAGCTTCCTTAACACAGATACGCAGTATTTT; cdr3_aa: CASSFLNTDTQYF
d_call: NA; clone_size: many; v_call: TRBV6-1; j_call: TRBJ2-7; cdr3_nt: TGTGCCAGCAGTGAAGCATGGCAACCCTACGAGCAGTACTTC; cdr3_aa: CASSEAWQPYEQYF
d_call: NA; clone_size: NA; v_call: TRBV7-8; j_call: TRBJ2-5; cdr3_nt: TGTGCCAGCAGCTTAAACGAAGGCAGAAATCAGCCCCAGTACTTC; cdr3_aa: CASSLNEGRNQPQYF
d_call: NA; clone_size: NA; v_call: TRBV7-2; j_call: TRBJ2-3; cdr3_nt: TGTGCCAGCAGCAACTCCGGGGGTTACACAGATACGCAGTATTTT; cdr3_aa: CASSNSGGYTDTQYF
d_call: NA; clone_size: few; v_call: TRBV18; j_call: TRBJ2-3; cdr3_nt: TGTGCCAGCTCACCACGAGACAGGAGCTCCACGCAGTATTTT; cdr3_aa: CASSPRDRSSTQYF
d_call: NA; clone_size: medium-sized; v_call: TRBV10-3; j_call: TRBJ2-7; cdr3_nt: TGTTCAACGGGGGGCGACGGCGCCGAGCAGTACTTC; cdr3_aa: CSTGGDGAEQYF
d_call: TRBD2; clone_size: many; v_call: TRBV11-2; j_call: TRBJ2-2; cdr3_nt: TGTGCCAGCAGCTATAGCGGGGGAGTTACCGGGGAGCTGTTTTTT; cdr3_aa: CASSYSGGVTGELFF
d_call: NA; clone_size: many; v_call: TRBV6-2/TRBV6-3; j_call: TRBJ2-3; cdr3_nt: TGTGCCAGCAGTTACGAGGCGGGGCGGCCTAGAGGCACAGATACGCAGTATTTT; cdr3_aa: CASSYEAGRPRGTDTQYF
d_call: NA; clone_size: many; v_call: TRBV6-1; j_call: TRBJ1-1; cdr3_nt: TGTGCCAGCAGTGAAGGTGGGGGAAGGACTGAAGCTTTCTTT; cdr3_aa: CASSEGGGRTEAFF
d_call: NA; clone_size: many; v_call: TRBV3-1; j_call: TRBJ2-7; cdr3_nt: TGTGCCAGCAGCCAAGGGCCCGGAGAAACCTACGAGCAGTACTTC; cdr3_aa: CASSQGPGETYEQYF
d_call: NA; clone_size: few; v_call: TRBV7-9; j_call: TRBJ2-3; cdr3_nt: TGTGCCAGCAGCACAGTGCGCGATACGCAGTATTTT; cdr3_aa: CASSTVRDTQYF
d_call: TRBD1; clone_size: once; v_call: TRBV7-9; j_call: TRBJ1-1; cdr3_nt: TGTGCCAGCAGCCCCCGACAGGGAGCCACTGAAGCTTTCTTT; cdr3_aa: CASSPRQGATEAFF
d_call: NA; clone_size: many; v_call: TRBV6-5; j_call: TRBJ2-5; cdr3_nt: TGTGCCAGCAGCCTGACTTTTGACAGCTCTCAAGAGACCCAGTACTTC; cdr3_aa: CASSLTFDSSQETQYF
d_call: NA; clone_size: NA; v_call: TRBV15; j_call: TRBJ2-7; cdr3_nt: TGTGCCACCAGCAGGGACCAGAACTACGAGCAGTACTTC; cdr3_aa: CATSRDQNYEQYF
d_call: NA; clone_size: NA; v_call: TRBV20-1; j_call: TRBJ2-2; cdr3_nt: TGCAGTGCTAGAGATTATAAGGGGGATCGTCCCGGGGAGCTGTTTTTT; cdr3_aa: CSARDYKGDRPGELFF
d_call: NA; clone_size: many; v_call: TRBV11-3; j_call: TRBJ2-6; cdr3_nt: TGTGCCAGCAGCTTAGAACCCGGGGCCAACGTCCTGACTTTC; cdr3_aa: CASSLEPGANVLTF
d_call: NA; clone_size: NA; v_call: TRBV9; j_call: TRBJ1-2; cdr3_nt: TGTGCCAGCAGCGTAGTTCCGGACAACTATGGCTACACCTTC; cdr3_aa: CASSVVPDNYGYTF
d_call: NA; clone_size: NA; v_call: TRBV20-1; j_call: TRBJ2-7; cdr3_nt: TGCAGTGCTCTCTCTCATTTAGCGGACTACGAGCAGTACTTC; cdr3_aa: CSALSHLADYEQYF
d_call: NA; clone_size: NA; v_call: TRBV7-2; j_call: TRBJ2-2; cdr3_nt: TGTGCCAGCAGCCCAAGCCCAGCGGGGAACACCGGGGAGCTGTTTTTT; cdr3_aa: CASSPSPAGNTGELFF
d_call: TRBD1; clone_size: NA; v_call: TRBV20-1; j_call: TRBJ1-2; cdr3_nt: TGCAGTGCCAGCTCACCAGGACAGGGAGGTGGCTACACCTTC; cdr3_aa: CSASSPGQGGGYTF
d_call: TRBD2; clone_size: many; v_call: TRBV11-2; j_call: TRBJ2-5; cdr3_nt: TGTGCCAGCAGCTTAGCGGAGACTAGCGGGAGAGGTCATGTAGAGACCCAGTACTTC; cdr3_aa: CASSLAETSGRGHVETQYF
d_call: NA; clone_size: NA; v_call: TRBV6-5; j_call: TRBJ1-4; cdr3_nt: TGTGCCAGCAGTCCTGAGAGGGGGGAAAAACTGTTTTTT; cdr3_aa: CASSPERGEKLFF
d_call: TRBD2; clone_size: NA; v_call: TRBV6-5; j_call: TRBJ2-7; cdr3_nt: TGTGCCAGCAGCGCCCGGGTAGGAGCGGGAGGCTACGAGCAGTACTTC; cdr3_aa: CASSARVGAGGYEQYF
d_call: TRBD1; clone_size: NA; v_call: TRBV11-2; j_call: TRBJ1-2; cdr3_nt: TGTGCCAGCAGCTACCTTCTACAGGGGGGCGCGGGCGGCTACACCTTC; cdr3_aa: CASSYLLQGGAGGYTF
d_call: TRBD2; clone_size: NA; v_call: TRBV5-6; j_call: TRBJ2-5; cdr3_nt: TGTGCCAGCAGCTTGCTTAATATAGCGGGGCAAGAGACCCAGTACTTC; cdr3_aa: CASSLLNIAGQETQYF
d_call: NA; clone_size: NA; v_call: TRBV7-9; j_call: TRBJ1-3; cdr3_nt: TGTGCCAGCAGCTTAGCCCTGAGAACTGAGTGGGATTTT; cdr3_aa: CASSLALRTEWDF
d_call: NA; clone_size: NA; v_call: TRBV7-2; j_call: TRBJ2-1; cdr3_nt: TGTGCCAGCAGCTTAGGTGGGGCGCAAAATGAGCAGTTCTTC; cdr3_aa: CASSLGGAQNEQFF
d_call: TRBD1; clone_size: NA; v_call: TRBV29-1; j_call: TRBJ2-5; cdr3_nt: TGCAGCGTGGAAACAGGGGGGACTCAGTACTTC; cdr3_aa: CSVETGGTQYF
d_call: TRBD1; clone_size: many; v_call: TRBV7-9; j_call: TRBJ1-4; cdr3_nt: TGTGCCAGCAGCCCTTGGACAGGGGGCCTAGAAAAACTGTTTTTT; cdr3_aa: CASSPWTGGLEKLFF